The T cell receptor (beta chain) described here comes from a study of cytomegalovirus exposure and HLA in healthy donors. Study-level findings and limits: Follow-up analysis found HLA locus-dependent TCR association rates, highest for DRB1 and lowest for HLA-C. Accurate HLA-A and HLA-B prediction from TCR beta sequences was reported for most subjects. Later analysis identified a missense DCLRE1C variant that was linked to TCR beta V- and J-gene trimming. TRBV6-2, TRBV6-3 and some other V segments were excluded as indistinguishable.

PCR involved 60 Vbeta and 13 Jbeta primers. TCRdb's copy holds only in-frame clones and misses some; the assay was immunoSEQ multiplex PCR. The sample lists 90,000 to 120,000 clones, more than 65% occurring once. The CDR3 has 19 residues. V lost 1 base and J 0 bases, leaving 22 bases between the germline ends. Germline V gene lookup returns CDR1 GTSNPN and CDR2 SVGIG (reference sequence). As concerns this clone: Its specificity is unknown.

The genes are TRBV30 and TRBJ1-3; possibly TRBD1 for D (6 bases). Sequencing was carried out using PBMCs. This receptor was obtained from a woman aged 45 to 65 in good health and CMV-seropositive. CDR3 residues: CAWSGPDSYTLNSGNTIYF. Here the CDR3 DNA reads TGTGCCTGGAGTGGCCCGGACAGCTACACGCTTAACTCTGGAAACACCATATATTTT. The full variable domain, in which reference TRBV30 and TRBJ1-3 provide the parts outside the CDR3, is SQTIHQWPATLVQPVGSPLSLECTVEGTSNPNLYWYRQAAGRGLQLLFYSVGIGQISSEVPQNLSASRPQDRQFILSSKKLLLSDSGFYLCAWSGPDSYTLNSGNTIYFGEGSWLTVV.